A single sample is the source of the 14 T cell receptor beta chains below, sequenced in a study of blood T cells in healthy people across ages. A second PCR, run for roughly 7 to 12 cycles, used a sample-barcoded 5' primer plus a J-beta primer mix. One entry per CDR3 protein results from TCRdb running MiXCR on the 5' RACE reads. The data contain about 640,000 distinct CDR3 sequences, roughly 58% of them singletons. The specimen sequenced was blood. The origin of the receptors is a man aged 55 to 70 in good health.

This chain connects TRBV20-1 to TRBJ1-1; TRBD1 is a possible D gene (6 bases). The CDR3 loop spans 13 amino acids. The V end was cut by 3 bases, the J end by 4 bases, with 12 bases between. Germline V gene lookup returns CDR1 DFQATT and CDR2 SNEGSKA (reference sequence). The CDR3 region has the DNA TGCAGTGCTAGGGGGGGCTTGGGCACTGAAGCTTTCTTT. Amino acid sequence: CSARGGLGTEAFF.

This clonotype was observed a few times. The V call is TRBV29-1, the J call TRBJ1-2; possible D gene TRBD1, 6 bases. V was trimmed by 6 bases and J by 8 bases, leaving 13 bases between them. This CDR3 region has 11 residues. Per the germline V gene, CDR1 is SQVTM and CDR2 is ANQGSEA. CDR3 region: CSVPGQNGYTF. Here the CDR3 DNA reads TGCAGCGTCCCGGGACAAAACGGCTACACCTTC.

The chain recombines TRBV21-1 with TRBJ1-6; TRBD1, the table's D call, was not compared with the DNA. TRBV21-1 is a listed pseudogene. The CDR3 length is 17 residues. Here the CDR3 DNA reads TGTGCCAGCAGCAAATACATAGGGGGGCCCTATAATTCACCCCTCCACTTT. Residues: CASSKYIGGPYNSPLHF.

This chain uses TRBV20-1 with TRBJ2-7, with TRBD2 identical over 8 bases. The CDR3 covers 15 residues. J was trimmed by 1 base and V by 2 bases; bases with no gene match: 7. Germline V gene data show CDR1 as DFQATT and CDR2 as SNEGSKA (reference sequence). DNA for the CDR3: TGCAGTGCTAGACGGGCGGGGGGTAATTCCTACGAGCAGTACTTC. Translating gives CSARRAGGNSYEQYF.

The V gene is TRBV6-1, the J gene TRBJ1-4; maybe TRBD1 (6 bases). V dropped 0 bases and J dropped 7 bases, with 12 bases sitting between them. Germline CDR1 and CDR2: MNHNS and SASEGT. The CDR3 is 15 amino acids. CDR3 residues: CASSEAGGAGEKLFF. CDR3 bases: TGTGCCAGCAGTGAAGCGGGGGGGGCTGGTGAAAAACTGTTTTTT.

The rearrangement joins TRBV20-1 to TRBJ2-1; D ambiguous. The CDR3 is 11 residues long. V was clipped by 2 bases and J by 4 bases, with 3 bases between them. Germline lookup yields CDR1 DFQATT and CDR2 SNEGSKA (reference sequence). CDR3 sequence (DNA): TGCAGTGCTAGATCGTACAATGAGCAGTTCTTC. Protein sequence: CSARSYNEQFF.

This clonotype appeared a few times. This chain connects TRBV9 to TRBJ2-1; D possibly corresponds to TRBD1 (6 bases). This CDR3 contains 12 residues. Germline V gives CDR1 SGDLS, CDR2 YYNGEE. Trimming shortened V by 4 bases and J by 12 bases, and 14 bases separated the two germline ends. CDR3: CASSNETRGQFF. The CDR3, as DNA: TGTGCCAGCAGCAACGAGACCAGGGGGCAGTTCTTC.

This clonotype appeared a few times. The chain combines TRBV25-1 with TRBJ1-6; 8 bases are a match to TRBD1. This CDR3 comprises 17 residues. Germline V gene sequence: CDR1 MGHDK, CDR2 SYGVNS. The ends lost 6 bases at V and 2 bases at J; junction bases unmatched: 9. The CDR3: CASSATQGQAYNSPLHF. CDR3 bases: TGTGCCAGCAGCGCTACCCAGGGACAGGCCTATAATTCACCCCTCCACTTT.

A few counts support this clonotype. The chain employs TRBV7-9 and TRBJ2-1, with 13 positions matching TRBD2. The CDR3 has 14 residues. V lost 4 bases and J lost 11; bases outside the gene matches: 5. Germline-derived CDR1 and CDR2 are SEHNR and FQNEAQ (reference sequence). DNA of the CDR3: TGTGCCAGCAGCTCCGGACTAGCGGGAGTCAAGCAGTTCTTC. It translates to CASSSGLAGVKQFF.

The genes are TRBV5-1 and TRBJ1-1; no reliable D call. The CDR3 spans 14 residues. V was cut by 0 bases and J by 4 bases, with 10 bases left in between. The germline gives CDR1 SGHRS, CDR2 YFSETQ. CDR3 amino acids: CASSLAVSGTEAFF. In nucleotides, the CDR3 is TGCGCCAGCAGCTTGGCCGTTTCGGGCACTGAAGCTTTCTTT.

The gene calls are TRBV20-1 and TRBJ2-5; D not certain. V was trimmed by 3 bases and J by 3 bases, leaving 8 bases between them. The CDR3 has 12 residues. Germline V gene sequence: CDR1 DFQATT, CDR2 SNEGSKA (reference sequence). The CDR3 loop reads CSARGFKETQYF. The CDR3 region has the DNA TGCAGTGCTAGGGGGTTCAAAGAGACCCAGTACTTC.

The V gene is TRBV10-1, the J gene TRBJ2-3; weak D call: TRBD1 (5 bases). The CDR3 extends over 13 amino acids. Trimming cost V 7 bases and J 1 base, with 9 bases left between them. Germline V CDR1 and CDR2: WNHNN, SYGVQD (reference sequence). The CDR3 region is CASTRQRTDTQYF. In DNA form, the CDR3 reads TGCGCCAGCACAAGACAGCGCACAGATACGCAGTATTTT.

The V gene is TRBV28, the J gene TRBJ2-4; either TRBD1 or TRBD2 may fit D (5 bases each). The CDR3 is made up of 16 amino acids. Germline loops: CDR1 MDHEN, CDR2 SYDVKM. The V end lost 6 bases, the J end lost 0 bases, and 15 bases lay between the germline ends. The CDR3 coding sequence is TGTGCCAGCAGCCCCGGGATGACAGTAGCCAAAAACATTCAGTACTTC. This sequence encodes CASSPGMTVAKNIQYF.

The rearrangement uses TRBV18 and TRBJ2-5, with TRBD1 matching over 7 bases. The CDR3 totals 16 residues. Germline V gives CDR1 KGHSH, CDR2 LQKENI. Trimming cost V 3 bases and J 2 bases; bases outside gene matches: 9. CDR3 protein: CASSPPGTALQETQYF. The DNA of the CDR3 is TGTGCCAGCTCACCCCCCGGGACAGCCTTACAAGAGACCCAGTACTTC.